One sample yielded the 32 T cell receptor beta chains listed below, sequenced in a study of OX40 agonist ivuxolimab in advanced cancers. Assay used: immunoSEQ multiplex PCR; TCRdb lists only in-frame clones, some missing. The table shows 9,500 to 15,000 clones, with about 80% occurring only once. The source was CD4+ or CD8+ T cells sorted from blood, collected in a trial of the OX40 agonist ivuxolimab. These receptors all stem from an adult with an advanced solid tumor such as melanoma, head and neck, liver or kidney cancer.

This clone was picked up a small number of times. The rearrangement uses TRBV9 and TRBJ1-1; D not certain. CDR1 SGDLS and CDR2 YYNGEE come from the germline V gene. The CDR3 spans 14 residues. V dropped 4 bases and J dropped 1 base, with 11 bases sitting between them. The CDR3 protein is CASSPRSGNTEAFF. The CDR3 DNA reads TGTGCCAGCAGCCCTAGGTCGGGGAACACTGAAGCTTTCTTT.

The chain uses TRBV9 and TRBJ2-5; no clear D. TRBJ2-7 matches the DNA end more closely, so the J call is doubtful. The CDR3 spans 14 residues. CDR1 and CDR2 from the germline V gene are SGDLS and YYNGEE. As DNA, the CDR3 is TGTGCCAGCAGCCCTACGGATGGAACCTACGAGCAGTACTTC. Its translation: CASSPTDGTYEQYF.

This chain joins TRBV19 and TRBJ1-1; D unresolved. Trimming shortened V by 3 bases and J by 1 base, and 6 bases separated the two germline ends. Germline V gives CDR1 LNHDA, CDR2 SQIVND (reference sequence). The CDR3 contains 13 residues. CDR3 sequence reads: CASSINKNTEAFF. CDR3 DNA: TGTGCCAGTAGTATTAACAAGAACACTGAAGCTTTCTTT.

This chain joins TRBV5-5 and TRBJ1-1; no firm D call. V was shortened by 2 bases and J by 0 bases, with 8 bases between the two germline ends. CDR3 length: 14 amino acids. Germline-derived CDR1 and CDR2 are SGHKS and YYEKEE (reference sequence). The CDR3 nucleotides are TGTGCCAGCAGCTTACGCGGCATGAACACTGAAGCTTTCTTT. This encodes CASSLRGMNTEAFF.

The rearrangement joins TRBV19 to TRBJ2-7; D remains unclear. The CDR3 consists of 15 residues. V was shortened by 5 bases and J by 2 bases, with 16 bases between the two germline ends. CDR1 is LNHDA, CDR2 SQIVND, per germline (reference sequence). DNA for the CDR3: TGTGCCAGTAGTCCCGCGGCGACACAGACCTACGAGCAGTACTTC. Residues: CASSPAATQTYEQYF. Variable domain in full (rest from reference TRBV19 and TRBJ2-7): DGGITQSPKYLFRKEGQNVTLSCEQNLNHDAMYWYRQDPGQGLRLIYYSQIVNDFQKGDIAEGYSVSREKKESFPLTVTSAQKNPTAFYLCASSPAATQTYEQYFGPGTRLTVT.

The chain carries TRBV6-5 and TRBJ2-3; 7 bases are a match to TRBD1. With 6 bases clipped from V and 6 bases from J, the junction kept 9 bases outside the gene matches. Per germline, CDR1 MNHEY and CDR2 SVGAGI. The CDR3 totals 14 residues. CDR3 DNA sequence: TGTGCCAGCAGAGGAGAGGGGGCATGGGATACGCAGTATTTT. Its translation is CASRGEGAWDTQYF.

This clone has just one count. The CDR3 loop reads CASSPGYNEQFF. CDR3 nucleotides: TGTGCCAGCTCACCTGGATACAATGAGCAGTTCTTC. This chain uses TRBV18 with TRBJ2-1; D remains unclear. In germline, CDR1 is KGHSH, CDR2 LQKENI. V lost 3 bases to trimming and J lost 4 bases, with 4 bases between them. The CDR3 sequence is 12 residues long.

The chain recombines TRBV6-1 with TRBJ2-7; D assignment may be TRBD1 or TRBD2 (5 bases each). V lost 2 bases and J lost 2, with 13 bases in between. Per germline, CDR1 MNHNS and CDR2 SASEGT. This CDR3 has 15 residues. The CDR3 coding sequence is TGTGCCAGCAGTGAACTCCGGGGACGCCCCTACGAGCAGTACTTC. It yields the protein CASSELRGRPYEQYF.

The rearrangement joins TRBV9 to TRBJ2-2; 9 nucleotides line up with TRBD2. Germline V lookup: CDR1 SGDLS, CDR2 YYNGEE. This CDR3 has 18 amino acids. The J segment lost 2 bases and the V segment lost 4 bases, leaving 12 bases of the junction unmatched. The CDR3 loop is CASSSPRAGGSNTGELFF. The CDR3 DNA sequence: TGTGCCAGCAGCTCTCCGCGGGCGGGAGGGTCAAACACCGGGGAGCTGTTTTTT. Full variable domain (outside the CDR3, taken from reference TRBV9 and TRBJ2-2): DSGVTQTPKHLITATGQRVTLRCSPRSGDLSVYWYQQSLDQGLQFLIQYYNGEERAKGNILERFSAQQFPDLHSELNLSSLELGDSALYFCASSSPRAGGSNTGELFFGEGSRLTVL.

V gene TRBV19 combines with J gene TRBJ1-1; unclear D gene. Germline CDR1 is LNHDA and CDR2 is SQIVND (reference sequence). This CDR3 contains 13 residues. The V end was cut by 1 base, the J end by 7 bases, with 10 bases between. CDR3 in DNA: TGTGCCAGTAGTATAGTGCCCTCCAGTGAAGCTTTCTTT. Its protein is CASSIVPSSEAFF.

The CDR3 DNA is TGTGCCAGCCTGTCTTGGTATGGCTACACCTTC. Protein: CASLSWYGYTF. V and J are TRBV6-1 and TRBJ1-2; no definite D call. This CDR3 has 11 residues. CDR1 MNHNS and CDR2 SASEGT come from the germline V gene. V was cut by 8 bases and J by 5 bases, with 9 bases left in between.

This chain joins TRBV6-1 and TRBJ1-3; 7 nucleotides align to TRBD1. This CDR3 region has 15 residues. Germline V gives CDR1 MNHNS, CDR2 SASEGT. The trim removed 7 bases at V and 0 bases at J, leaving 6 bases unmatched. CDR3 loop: CASKEWDSSGNTIYF. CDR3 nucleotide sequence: TGTGCCAGCAAGGAGTGGGACAGCTCTGGAAACACCATATATTTT.

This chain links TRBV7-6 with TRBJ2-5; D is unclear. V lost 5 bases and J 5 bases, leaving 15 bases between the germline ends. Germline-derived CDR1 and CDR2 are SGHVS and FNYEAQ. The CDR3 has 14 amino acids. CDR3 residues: CASSRAIQSETQYF. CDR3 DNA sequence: TGTGCCAGCAGCAGGGCTATCCAAAGTGAGACCCAGTACTTC.

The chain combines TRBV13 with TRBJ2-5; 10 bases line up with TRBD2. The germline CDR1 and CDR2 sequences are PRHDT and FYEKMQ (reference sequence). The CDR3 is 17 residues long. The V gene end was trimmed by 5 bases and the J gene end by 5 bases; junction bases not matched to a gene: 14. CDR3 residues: CASSVRAGGPLAETQYF. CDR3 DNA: TGTGCCAGCAGCGTAAGAGCGGGAGGGCCTTTAGCGGAGACCCAGTACTTC.

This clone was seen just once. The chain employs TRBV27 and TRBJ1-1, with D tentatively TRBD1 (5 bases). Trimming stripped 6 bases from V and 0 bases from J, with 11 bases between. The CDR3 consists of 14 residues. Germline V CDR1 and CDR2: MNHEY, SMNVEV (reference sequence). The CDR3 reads CASSLRGVNTEAFF. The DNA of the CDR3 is TGTGCCAGCAGCCTAAGGGGTGTGAACACTGAAGCTTTCTTT.

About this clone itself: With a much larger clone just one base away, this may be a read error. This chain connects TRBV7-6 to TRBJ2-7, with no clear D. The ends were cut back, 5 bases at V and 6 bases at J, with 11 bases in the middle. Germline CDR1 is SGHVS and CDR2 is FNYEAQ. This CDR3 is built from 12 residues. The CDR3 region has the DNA TGTGCCAGCAGCCAAGATTTGGGCGAGCAGTACTTC. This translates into CASSQDLGEQYF.

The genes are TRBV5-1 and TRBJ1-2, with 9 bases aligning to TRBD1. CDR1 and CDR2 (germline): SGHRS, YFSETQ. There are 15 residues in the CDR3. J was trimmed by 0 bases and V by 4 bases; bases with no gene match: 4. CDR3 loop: CASSPRTGANYGYTF. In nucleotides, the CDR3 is TGCGCCAGCAGCCCCAGGACAGGGGCTAACTATGGCTACACCTTC.

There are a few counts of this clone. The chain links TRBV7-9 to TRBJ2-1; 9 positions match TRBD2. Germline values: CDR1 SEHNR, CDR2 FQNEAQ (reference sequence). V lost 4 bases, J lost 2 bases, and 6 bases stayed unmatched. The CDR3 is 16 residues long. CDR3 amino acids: CASSSSLAGPYNEQFF. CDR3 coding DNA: TGTGCCAGCAGCTCCTCTCTAGCGGGACCCTACAATGAGCAGTTCTTC.

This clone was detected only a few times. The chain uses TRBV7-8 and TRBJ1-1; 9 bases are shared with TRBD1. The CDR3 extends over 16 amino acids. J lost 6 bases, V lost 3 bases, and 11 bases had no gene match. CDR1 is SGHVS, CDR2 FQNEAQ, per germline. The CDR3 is CASSFRDRAPVAEAFF. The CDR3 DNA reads TGTGCCAGCAGCTTCCGGGACAGGGCCCCGGTGGCTGAAGCTTTCTTT.

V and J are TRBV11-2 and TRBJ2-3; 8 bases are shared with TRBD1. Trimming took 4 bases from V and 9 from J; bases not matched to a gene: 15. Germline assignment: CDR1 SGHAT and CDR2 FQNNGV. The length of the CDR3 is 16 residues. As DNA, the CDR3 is TGTGCCAGCAGCTCTCTCCGGACAGGGCGAATCGGAACGCAGTATTTT. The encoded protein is CASSSLRTGRIGTQYF.

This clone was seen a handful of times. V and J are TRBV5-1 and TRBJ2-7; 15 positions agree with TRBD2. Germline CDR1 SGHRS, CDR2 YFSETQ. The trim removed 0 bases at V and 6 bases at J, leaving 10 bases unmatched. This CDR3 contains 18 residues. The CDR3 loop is CASSLGQGSGLAGGEQYF. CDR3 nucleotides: TGCGCCAGCAGCTTGGGACAGGGGTCGGGACTAGCGGGAGGCGAGCAGTACTTC. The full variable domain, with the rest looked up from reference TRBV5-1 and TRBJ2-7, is KAGVTQTPRYLIKTRGQQVTLSCSPISGHRSVSWYQQTPGQGLQFLFEYFSETQRNKGNFPGRFSGRQFSNSRSEMNVSTLELGDSALYLCASSLGQGSGLAGGEQYFGPGTRLTVT.

CDR3 protein: CASSFRQGAQPQHF. The CDR3 DNA is TGTGCCAGCAGCTTTCGACAGGGAGCTCAGCCCCAGCATTTT. The genes are TRBV7-6 and TRBJ1-5; 7 positions agree with TRBD1. The germline gives CDR1 SGHVS, CDR2 FNYEAQ. The CDR3 totals 14 residues. J was trimmed by 6 bases and V by 3 bases; bases with no gene match: 5.

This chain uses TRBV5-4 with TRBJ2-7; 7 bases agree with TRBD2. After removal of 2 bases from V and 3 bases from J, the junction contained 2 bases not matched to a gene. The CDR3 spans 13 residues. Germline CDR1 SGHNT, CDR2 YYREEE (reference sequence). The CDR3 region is CASSFWGGYEQYF. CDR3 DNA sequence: TGTGCCAGCAGCTTCTGGGGGGGCTACGAGCAGTACTTC.

CDR3 sequence: CASSLVTGAYNEQFF. CDR3 DNA: TGCGCCAGCAGCTTGGTGACAGGCGCCTACAATGAGCAGTTCTTC. The gene calls are TRBV5-1 and TRBJ2-1, with D possibly TRBD1 on 6 matching bases. CDR1 is SGHRS and CDR2 is YFSETQ in the germline V gene. Trimming removed 0 bases from V and 2 bases from J, with 9 bases in between. The CDR3 totals 15 residues.

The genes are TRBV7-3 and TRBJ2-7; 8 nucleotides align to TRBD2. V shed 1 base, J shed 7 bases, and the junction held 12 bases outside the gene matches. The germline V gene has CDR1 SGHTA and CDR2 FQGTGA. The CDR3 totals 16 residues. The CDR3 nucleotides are TGTGCCAGCAGCTTAAAGATTGCGGGAGGCCTTAGTGAGCAGTACTTC. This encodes CASSLKIAGGLSEQYF.

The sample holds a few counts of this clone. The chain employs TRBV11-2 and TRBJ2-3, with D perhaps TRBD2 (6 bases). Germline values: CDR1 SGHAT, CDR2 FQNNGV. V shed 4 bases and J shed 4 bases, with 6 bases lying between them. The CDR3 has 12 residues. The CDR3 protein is CASSWGADTQYF. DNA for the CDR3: TGTGCCAGCAGCTGGGGGGCAGATACGCAGTATTTT.

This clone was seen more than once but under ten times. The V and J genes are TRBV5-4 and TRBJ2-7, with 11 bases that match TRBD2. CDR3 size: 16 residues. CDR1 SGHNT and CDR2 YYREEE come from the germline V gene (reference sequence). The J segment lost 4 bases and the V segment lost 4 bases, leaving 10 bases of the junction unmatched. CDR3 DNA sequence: TGTGCCAGCAGCCAAATAGCGGGAGGGCCTTCTTACGAGCAGTACTTC. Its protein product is CASSQIAGGPSYEQYF.

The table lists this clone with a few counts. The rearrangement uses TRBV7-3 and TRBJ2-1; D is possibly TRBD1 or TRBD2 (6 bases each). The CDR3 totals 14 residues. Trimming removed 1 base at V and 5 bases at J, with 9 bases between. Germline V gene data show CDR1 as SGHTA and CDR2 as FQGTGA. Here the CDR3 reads CASSLRGGNNEQFF. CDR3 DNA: TGTGCCAGCAGCTTAAGAGGGGGGAACAATGAGCAGTTCTTC.

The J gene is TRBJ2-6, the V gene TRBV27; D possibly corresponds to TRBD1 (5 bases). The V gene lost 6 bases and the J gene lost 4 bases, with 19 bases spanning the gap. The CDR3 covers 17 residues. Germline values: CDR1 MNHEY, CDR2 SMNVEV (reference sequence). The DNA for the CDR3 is TGTGCCAGCAGCGCATATGGGGCGTACCCCGGGGCCAACGTCCTGACTTTC. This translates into CASSAYGAYPGANVLTF.

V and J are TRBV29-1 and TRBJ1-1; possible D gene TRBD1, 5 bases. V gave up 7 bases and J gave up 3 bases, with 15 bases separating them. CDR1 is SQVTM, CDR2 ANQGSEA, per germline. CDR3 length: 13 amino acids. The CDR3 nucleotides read TGCAGCGCTGACAGTTCGGGGGACACTGAAGCTTTCTTT. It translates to CSADSSGDTEAFF.

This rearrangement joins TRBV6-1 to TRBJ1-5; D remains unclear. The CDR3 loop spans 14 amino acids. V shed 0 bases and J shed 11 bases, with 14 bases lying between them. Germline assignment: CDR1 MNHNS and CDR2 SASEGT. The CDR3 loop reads CASSEAPEQSAQHF. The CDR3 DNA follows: TGTGCCAGCAGTGAAGCCCCCGAACAATCAGCCCAGCATTTT.

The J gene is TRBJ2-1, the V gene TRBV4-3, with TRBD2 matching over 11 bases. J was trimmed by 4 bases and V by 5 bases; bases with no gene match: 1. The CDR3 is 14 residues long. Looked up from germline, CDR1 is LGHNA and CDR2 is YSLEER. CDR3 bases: TGCGCCAGCAGCAGGACTAGCGGGTACAATGAGCAGTTCTTC. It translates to CASSRTSGYNEQFF.